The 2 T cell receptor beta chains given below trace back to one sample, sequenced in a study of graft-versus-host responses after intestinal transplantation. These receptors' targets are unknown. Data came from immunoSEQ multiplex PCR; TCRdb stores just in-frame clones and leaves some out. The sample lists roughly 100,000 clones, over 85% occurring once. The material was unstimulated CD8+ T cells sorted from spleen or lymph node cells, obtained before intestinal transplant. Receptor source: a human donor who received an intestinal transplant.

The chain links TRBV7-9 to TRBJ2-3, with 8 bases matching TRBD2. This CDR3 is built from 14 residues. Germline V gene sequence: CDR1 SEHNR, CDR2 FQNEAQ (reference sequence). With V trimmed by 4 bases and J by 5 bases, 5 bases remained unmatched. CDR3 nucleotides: TGTGCCAGCAGCTCCGGACTAGCTGTAGATACGCAGTATTTT. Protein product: CASSSGLAVDTQYF.

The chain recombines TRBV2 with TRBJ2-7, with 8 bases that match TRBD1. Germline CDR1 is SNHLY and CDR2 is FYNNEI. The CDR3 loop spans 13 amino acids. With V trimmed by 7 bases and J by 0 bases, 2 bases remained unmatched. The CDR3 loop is CASTGQVSYEQYF. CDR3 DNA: TGTGCCAGCACGGGACAGGTCTCCTACGAGCAGTACTTC.